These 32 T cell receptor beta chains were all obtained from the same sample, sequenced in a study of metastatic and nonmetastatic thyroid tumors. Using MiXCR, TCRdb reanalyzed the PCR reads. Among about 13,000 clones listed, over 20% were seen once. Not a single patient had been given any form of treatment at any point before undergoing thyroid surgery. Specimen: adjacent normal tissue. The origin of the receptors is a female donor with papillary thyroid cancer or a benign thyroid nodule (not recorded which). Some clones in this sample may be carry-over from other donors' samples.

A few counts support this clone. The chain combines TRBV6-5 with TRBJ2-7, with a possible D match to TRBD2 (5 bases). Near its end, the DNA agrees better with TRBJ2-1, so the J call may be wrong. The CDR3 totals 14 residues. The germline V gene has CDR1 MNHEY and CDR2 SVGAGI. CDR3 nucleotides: TGTGCCAGCAGTTTGGGGAGCTCCTACAATGAGCAGTTCTTC. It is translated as CASSLGSSYNEQFF.

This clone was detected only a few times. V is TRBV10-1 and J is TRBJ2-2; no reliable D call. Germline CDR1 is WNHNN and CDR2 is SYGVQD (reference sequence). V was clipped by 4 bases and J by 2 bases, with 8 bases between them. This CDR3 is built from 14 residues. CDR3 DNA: TGCGCCAGCAGTGGTAGGCCAAACACCGGGGAGCTGTTTTTT. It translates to CASSGRPNTGELFF.

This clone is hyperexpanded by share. The CDR3 region has the DNA TGTGCCAGCAAACCAGGGGGCGCCGCCCCATACGAGCAGTACTTC. Its translation: CASKPGGAAPYEQYF. The chain recombines TRBV11-2 with TRBJ2-7; 8 bases fit TRBD1. Germline V CDR1 and CDR2: SGHAT, FQNNGV. Trimming removed 7 bases from V and 4 bases from J; junction bases left unmatched: 12. The CDR3 has 15 residues. Combining the CDR3 with reference TRBV11-2 and TRBJ2-7 gives the whole variable domain EAGVAQSPRYKIIEKRQSVAFWCNPISGHATLYWYQQILGQGPKLLIQFQNNGVVDDSQLPKDRFSAERLKGVDSTLKIQPAKLEDSAVYLCASKPGGAAPYEQYFGPGTRLTVT.

CDR3 sequence reads: CASRLGAVTNYEQYF. DNA for the CDR3: TGTGCCAGCAGACTGGGGGCAGTCACAAACTACGAGCAGTACTTC. The rearrangement joins TRBV11-2 to TRBJ2-7, with D tentatively TRBD1 (6 bases). V dropped 6 bases and J dropped 3 bases, with 18 bases sitting between them. Looked up from germline, CDR1 is SGHAT and CDR2 is FQNNGV. The CDR3 sequence is 15 residues long.

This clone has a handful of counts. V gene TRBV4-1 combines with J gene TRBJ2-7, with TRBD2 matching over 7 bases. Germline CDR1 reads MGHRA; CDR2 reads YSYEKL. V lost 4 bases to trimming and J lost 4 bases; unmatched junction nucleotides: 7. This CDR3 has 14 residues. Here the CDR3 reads CASSLGEGGYEQYF. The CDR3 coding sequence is TGCGCCAGCAGCCTGGGGGAGGGAGGTTACGAGCAGTACTTC.

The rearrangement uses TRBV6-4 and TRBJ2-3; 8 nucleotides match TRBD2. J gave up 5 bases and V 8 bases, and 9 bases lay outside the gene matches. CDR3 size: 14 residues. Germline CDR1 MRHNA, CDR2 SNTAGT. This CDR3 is CASQGLVDLDTQYF. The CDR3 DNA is TGTGCCAGCCAGGGACTAGTAGACTTAGATACGCAGTATTTT.

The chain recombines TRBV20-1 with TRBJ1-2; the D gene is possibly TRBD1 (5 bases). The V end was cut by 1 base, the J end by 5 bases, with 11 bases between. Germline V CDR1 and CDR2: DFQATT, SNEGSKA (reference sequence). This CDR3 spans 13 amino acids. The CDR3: CSARGNRLYGYTF. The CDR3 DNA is TGCAGTGCTAGAGGGAACAGGCTGTATGGCTACACCTTC.

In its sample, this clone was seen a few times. In DNA form, the CDR3 reads TGTGCCAGCAGTTTAGCGCAATATGGGGCCGAGCAGTTCTTC. This encodes CASSLAQYGAEQFF. The chain uses TRBV12-3 or TRBV12-4 and TRBJ2-1; perhaps TRBD1 as D (5 bases). V gave up 0 bases and J gave up 10 bases, with 13 bases separating them. The CDR3 loop spans 14 amino acids.

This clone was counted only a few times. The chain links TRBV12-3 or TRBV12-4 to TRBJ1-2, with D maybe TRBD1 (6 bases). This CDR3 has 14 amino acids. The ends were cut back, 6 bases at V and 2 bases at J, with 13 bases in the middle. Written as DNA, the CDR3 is TGTGCCAGCAGAAAGACAGGCGGAAACTATGGCTACACCTTC. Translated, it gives CASRKTGGNYGYTF.

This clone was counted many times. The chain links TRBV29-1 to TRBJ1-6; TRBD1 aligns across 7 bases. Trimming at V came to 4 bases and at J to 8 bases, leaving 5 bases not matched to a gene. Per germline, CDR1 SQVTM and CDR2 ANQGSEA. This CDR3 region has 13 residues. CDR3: CSVGEGAYSPLHF. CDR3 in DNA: TGCAGCGTTGGCGAGGGGGCGTATTCACCCCTCCACTTT.

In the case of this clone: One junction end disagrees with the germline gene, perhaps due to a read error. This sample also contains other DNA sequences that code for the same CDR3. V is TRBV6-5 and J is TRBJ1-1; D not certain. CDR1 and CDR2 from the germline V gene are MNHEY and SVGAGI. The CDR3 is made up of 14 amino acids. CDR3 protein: CASSYSGENTEAFF. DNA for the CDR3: TGTGCCAGTAGTTACTCTGGAGAGAACACCGAAGCTTTCTTT.

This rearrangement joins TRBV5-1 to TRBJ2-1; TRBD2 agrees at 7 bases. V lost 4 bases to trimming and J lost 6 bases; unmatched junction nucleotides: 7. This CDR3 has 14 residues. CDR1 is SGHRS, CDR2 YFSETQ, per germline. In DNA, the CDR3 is TGCGCCAGCAGCCCGATGACTAGCAGCAATGAGCAGTTCTTC. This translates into CASSPMTSSNEQFF.

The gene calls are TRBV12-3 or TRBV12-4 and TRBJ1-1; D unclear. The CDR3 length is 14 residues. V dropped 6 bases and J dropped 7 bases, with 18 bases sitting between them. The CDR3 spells CASSPSAAFLEAFF. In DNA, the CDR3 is TGTGCCAGCAGCCCCAGCGCGGCTTTCCTTGAAGCTTTCTTT.

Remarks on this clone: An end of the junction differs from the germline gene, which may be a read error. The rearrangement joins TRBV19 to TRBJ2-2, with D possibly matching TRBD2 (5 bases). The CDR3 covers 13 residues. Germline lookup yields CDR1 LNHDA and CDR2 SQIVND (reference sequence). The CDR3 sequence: CASSIGQPGELSF. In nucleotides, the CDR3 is TGTGCCAGTAGTATAGGACAACCCGGGGAGCTGTCTTTT.

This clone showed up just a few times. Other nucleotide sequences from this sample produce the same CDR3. This CDR3 is CAWSVSGTAYEQYF. As DNA, the CDR3 is TGTGCCTGGAGTGTTTCCGGGACAGCCTACGAGCAGTACTTC. The chain is built from TRBV30 and TRBJ2-7; TRBD1 matches 7 bases. Germline V gene data show CDR1 as GTSNPN and CDR2 as SVGIG (reference sequence). The CDR3 contains 14 residues. J gave up 2 bases and V 0 bases, and 4 bases lay outside the gene matches.

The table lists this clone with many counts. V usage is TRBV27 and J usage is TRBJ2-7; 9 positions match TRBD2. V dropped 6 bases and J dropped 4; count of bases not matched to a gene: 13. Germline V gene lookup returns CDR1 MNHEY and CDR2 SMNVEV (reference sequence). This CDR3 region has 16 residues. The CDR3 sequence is CASSYSGSHSGYEQYF. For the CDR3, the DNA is TGTGCCAGCAGCTATAGCGGGAGCCACTCTGGATACGAGCAGTACTTC.

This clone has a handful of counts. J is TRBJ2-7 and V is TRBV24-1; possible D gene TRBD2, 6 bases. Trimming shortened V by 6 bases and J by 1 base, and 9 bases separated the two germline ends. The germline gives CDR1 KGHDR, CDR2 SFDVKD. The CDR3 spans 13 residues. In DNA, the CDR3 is TGTGCCACCAGTACGGGGGAGTCCTACGAGCAGTACTTC. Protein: CATSTGESYEQYF.

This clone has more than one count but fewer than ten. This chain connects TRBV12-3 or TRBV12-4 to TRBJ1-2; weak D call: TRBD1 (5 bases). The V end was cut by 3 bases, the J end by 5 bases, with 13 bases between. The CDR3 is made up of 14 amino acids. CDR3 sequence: CASSFGTAGYGYTF. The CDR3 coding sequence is TGTGCCAGCAGTTTCGGAACGGCAGGGTATGGCTACACCTTC.

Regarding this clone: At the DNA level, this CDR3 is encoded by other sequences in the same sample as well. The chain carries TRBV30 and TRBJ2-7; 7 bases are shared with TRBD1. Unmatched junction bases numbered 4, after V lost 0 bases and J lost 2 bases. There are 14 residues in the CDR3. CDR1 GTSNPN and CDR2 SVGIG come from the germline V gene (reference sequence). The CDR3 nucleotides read TGTGCCTGGAGTGTCTCCGGGACAGCCTACGAGCAGTACTTC. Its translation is CAWSVSGTAYEQYF.

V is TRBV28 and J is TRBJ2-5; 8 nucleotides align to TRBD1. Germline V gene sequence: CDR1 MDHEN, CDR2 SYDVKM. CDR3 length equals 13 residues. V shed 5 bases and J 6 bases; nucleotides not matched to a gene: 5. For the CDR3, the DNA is TGTGCCAGCAGTCCCGGACAGGGAAAGACCCAGTACTTC. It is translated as CASSPGQGKTQYF.

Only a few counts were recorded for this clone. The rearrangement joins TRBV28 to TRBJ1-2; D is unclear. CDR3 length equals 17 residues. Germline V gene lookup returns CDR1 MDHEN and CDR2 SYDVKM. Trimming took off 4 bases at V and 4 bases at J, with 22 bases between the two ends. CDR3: CASSSPRRVHRLYGYTF. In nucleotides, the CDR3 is TGTGCCAGCAGTTCCCCCCGGAGGGTGCATCGTCTCTATGGCTACACCTTC.

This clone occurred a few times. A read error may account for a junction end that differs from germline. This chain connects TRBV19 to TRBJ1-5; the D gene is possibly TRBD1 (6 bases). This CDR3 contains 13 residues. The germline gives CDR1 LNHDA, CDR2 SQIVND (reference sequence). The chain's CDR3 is CARRDTLNQHQHF. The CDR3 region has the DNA TGTGCCAGACGGGACACACTAAATCAGCACCAGCATTTT.

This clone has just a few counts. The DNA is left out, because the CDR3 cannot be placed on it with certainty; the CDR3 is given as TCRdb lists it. The CDR3 spells CASSSSNMGLGSYEQYF. The rearrangement links TRBV28 to TRBJ2-7; TRBD2, as called in the table, went unchecked against the DNA. The V gene's germline CDR1 is MDHEN and CDR2 SYDVKM. With termini counted, the CDR3 has 17 amino acids.

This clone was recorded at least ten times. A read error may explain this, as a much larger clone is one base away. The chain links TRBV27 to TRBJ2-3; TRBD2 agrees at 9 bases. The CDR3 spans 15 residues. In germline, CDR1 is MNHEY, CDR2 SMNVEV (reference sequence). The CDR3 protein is CAGSLSGRSADTQYF. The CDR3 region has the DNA TGTGCCGGCAGTTTGAGCGGGAGGAGCGCAGATACGCAGTATTTT.

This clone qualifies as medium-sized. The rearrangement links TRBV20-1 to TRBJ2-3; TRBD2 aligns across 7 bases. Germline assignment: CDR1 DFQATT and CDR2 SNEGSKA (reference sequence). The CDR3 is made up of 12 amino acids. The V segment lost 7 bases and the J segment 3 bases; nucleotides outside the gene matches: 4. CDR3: CSGREVTDTQYF. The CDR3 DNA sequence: TGCAGTGGACGGGAGGTTACAGATACGCAGTATTTT.

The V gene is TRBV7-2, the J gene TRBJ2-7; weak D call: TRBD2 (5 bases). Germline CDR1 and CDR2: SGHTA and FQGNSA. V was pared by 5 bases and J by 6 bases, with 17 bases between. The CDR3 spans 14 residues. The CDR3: CASSLRGSLAEQYF. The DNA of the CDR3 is TGTGCCAGCAGCCTCCGGGGTAGCTTGGCCGAGCAGTACTTC.

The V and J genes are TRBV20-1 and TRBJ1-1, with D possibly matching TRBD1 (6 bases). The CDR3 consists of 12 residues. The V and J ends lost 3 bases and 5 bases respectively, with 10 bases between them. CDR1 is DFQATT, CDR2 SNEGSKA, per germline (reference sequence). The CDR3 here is CSASRGRTEAFF. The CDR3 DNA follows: TGCAGTGCTAGTCGGGGGCGGACTGAAGCTTTCTTT.

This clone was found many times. CDR3 amino acids: CAWSVTSSEAFF. Here the CDR3 DNA reads TGTGCCTGGAGTGTAACGTCTTCTGAAGCTTTCTTT. The J gene is TRBJ1-1, the V gene TRBV30; D is unclear. The CDR3 has 12 residues. The V and J ends lost 0 bases and 6 bases respectively, with 8 bases between them. The germline V gene encodes CDR1 GTSNPN and CDR2 SVGIG (reference sequence).

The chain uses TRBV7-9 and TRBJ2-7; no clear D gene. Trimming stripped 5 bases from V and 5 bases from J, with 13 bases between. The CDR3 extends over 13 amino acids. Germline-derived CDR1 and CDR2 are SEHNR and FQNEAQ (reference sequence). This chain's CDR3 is CASSADGRDEQYF. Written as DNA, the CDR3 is TGTGCCAGCAGCGCCGACGGTCGGGACGAGCAGTACTTC.

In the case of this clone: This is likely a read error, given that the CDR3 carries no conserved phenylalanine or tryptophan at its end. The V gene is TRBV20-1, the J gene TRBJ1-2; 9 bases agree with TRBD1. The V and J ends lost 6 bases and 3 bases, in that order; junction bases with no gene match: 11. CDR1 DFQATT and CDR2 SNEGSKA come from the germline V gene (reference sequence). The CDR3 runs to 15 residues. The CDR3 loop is CSAHRDRAGDYGYTL. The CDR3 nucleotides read TGCAGTGCCCACCGGGACAGGGCTGGGGACTATGGCTACACCCTC.

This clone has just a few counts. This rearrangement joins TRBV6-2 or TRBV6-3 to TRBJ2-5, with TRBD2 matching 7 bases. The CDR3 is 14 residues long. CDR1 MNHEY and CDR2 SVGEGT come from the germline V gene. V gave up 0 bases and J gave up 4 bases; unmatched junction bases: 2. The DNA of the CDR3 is TGTGCCAGCAGTTACTCTACGGGAGGAGAGACCCAGTACTTC. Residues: CASSYSTGGETQYF.

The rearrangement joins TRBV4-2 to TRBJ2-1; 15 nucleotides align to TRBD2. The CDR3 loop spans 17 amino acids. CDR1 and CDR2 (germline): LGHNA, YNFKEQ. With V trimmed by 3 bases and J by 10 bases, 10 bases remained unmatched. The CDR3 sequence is CASSQLGLAGGPMEQFF. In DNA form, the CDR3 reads TGTGCCAGCAGCCAGTTGGGACTAGCGGGAGGCCCTATGGAGCAGTTCTTC.